This T cell receptor (beta chain) was documented in a study of graft-versus-host responses after intestinal transplantation. Turning to the study itself: Each transplant was multivisceral, liver-intestinal, or isolated intestinal. Anti-thymocyte globulin induction was given to all recipients, followed by tacrolimus and steroids for around three years. General study results and limits: Elevated graft-versus-host to host-versus-graft clonal ratios in allografts were recorded for patients with graft-donor T cell macrochimerism.

Germline V gene lookup returns CDR1 MNHEY and CDR2 SMNVEV (reference sequence). V lost 6 bases to trimming and J lost 1 base; unmatched junction nucleotides: 8. This CDR3 is 15 amino acids long. A remark on this clone: The antigen is undetermined.

Sequencing used immunoSEQ multiplex PCR; TCRdb keeps in-frame clones, though not all of them. The sample has under 150,000 clones; approximately 95% are singletons. The J gene is TRBJ2-7, the V gene TRBV27, with 8 bases lining up with TRBD2. This receptor was taken from a human donor who received an intestinal transplant. Material: unstimulated CD8+ T cells sorted from spleen or lymph node cells, obtained before intestinal transplant. DNA of the CDR3: TGTGCCAGCAGGAGCGCGGGAGGTTATTCCTACGAGCAGTACTTC. This encodes CASRSAGGYSYEQYF.